Each of the 9 T cell receptor beta chains below was sequenced from the same sample in a study of shared clonotypes between healthy human individuals. Clones were sequenced by immunoSEQ multiplex PCR, and TCRdb holds only the in-frame ones, with some missing. The top ten hold more than 0.1% of the sample, which has millions of clones, 95% seen once. The sequencing sample was made of naive CD4+ T cells sorted from blood. Subset noted: CD45RA+ positively selected. The source is a man between 18 and 35 years old in good health.

CDR3 bases: TGTGCCACCGCGGACAGGGACCCTCAAGAGACCCAGTACTTC. As protein: CATADRDPQETQYF. The J gene is TRBJ2-5, the V gene TRBV2, with 8 bases that match TRBD1. Trimming at V came to 10 bases and at J to 2 bases, leaving 9 bases not matched to a gene. Per the germline V gene, CDR1 is SNHLY and CDR2 is FYNNEI. This CDR3 has 14 amino acids.

The V and J genes are TRBV27 and TRBJ1-6; D is possibly TRBD1 (6 bases). Germline V gene data show CDR1 as MNHEY and CDR2 as SMNVEV (reference sequence). CDR3 length equals 15 residues. With 6 bases removed from V and 7 bases from J, the gap between germline ends came to 16 bases. This CDR3 is CASSPGITGNSPLHF. The CDR3 bases are TGTGCCAGCAGCCCCGGAATCACAGGGAATTCACCCCTCCACTTT.

The rearrangement links TRBV10-2 to TRBJ1-6; D perhaps matches TRBD1 (5 bases). V gave up 2 bases and J gave up 9 bases, with 11 bases separating them. The CDR3 extends over 14 amino acids. CDR1 and CDR2 (germline): WSHSY, SAAADI. CDR3 amino acids: CASSERQGLSPLHF. CDR3 DNA sequence: TGCGCCAGCAGTGAGAGGCAGGGTCTTTCACCCCTCCACTTT.

The gene calls are TRBV5-1 and TRBJ2-5; maybe TRBD2 (6 bases). Between the trimmed V and J ends, which lost 2 bases and 1 base, there was a span of 9 bases. From germline, CDR1 is SGHRS and CDR2 YFSETQ. CDR3 length: 14 amino acids. This CDR3 reads CASSFMTSQETQYF. For the CDR3, the DNA is TGCGCCAGCAGCTTCATGACTAGCCAAGAGACCCAGTACTTC.

On this clone: Additional DNA sequences in this sample encode the identical CDR3. V usage is TRBV10-1 and J usage is TRBJ1-5; D possibly corresponds to TRBD1 (5 bases). The CDR3 is 13 residues long. Germline V lookup: CDR1 WNHNN, CDR2 SYGVQD (reference sequence). Trimming stripped 6 bases from V and 0 bases from J, with 6 bases between. CDR3 bases: TGCGCCAGCAGCAGGGATAGCAATCAGCCCCAGCATTTT. It is translated as CASSRDSNQPQHF.

The chain is built from TRBV7-2 and TRBJ2-4; 7 nucleotides align to TRBD2. In germline, CDR1 is SGHTA, CDR2 FQGNSA. V shed 1 base, J shed 3 bases, and the junction held 3 bases outside the gene matches. CDR3 size: 15 residues. The DNA of the CDR3 is TGTGCCAGCAGCTTAGACGCTAGCGGCAAAAACATTCAGTACTTC. Protein: CASSLDASGKNIQYF.

This sequence joins TRBV14 and TRBJ1-2; D possibly corresponds to TRBD1 (6 bases). The germline CDR1 and CDR2 sequences are SGHDN and FVKESK. Deletions cut 0 bases from V and 3 bases from J, with 8 bases between. The CDR3 spans 14 residues. CDR3 sequence: CASSQDTGYYGYTF. The CDR3 nucleotides read TGTGCCAGCAGCCAAGACACAGGGTACTATGGCTACACCTTC. The full variable domain, with the rest looked up from reference TRBV14 and TRBJ1-2, is EAGVTQFPSHSVIEKGQTVTLRCDPISGHDNLYWYRRVMGKEIKFLLHFVKESKQDESGMPNNRFLAERTGGTYSTLKVQPAELEDSGVYFCASSQDTGYYGYTFGSGTRLTVV.

The chain combines TRBV7-2 with TRBJ2-1; tentative D call: TRBD2 (5 bases). The CDR3 extends over 14 amino acids. Per germline, CDR1 SGHTA and CDR2 FQGNSA. Trimming cost V 5 bases and J 5 bases, with 13 bases left between them. The chain's CDR3 is CASSPFGLNNEQFF. The CDR3 DNA reads TGTGCCAGCAGCCCATTCGGACTTAACAATGAGCAGTTCTTC.

V and J are TRBV7-2 and TRBJ2-7; tentatively, D is TRBD2 (6 bases). The germline V gene has CDR1 SGHTA and CDR2 FQGNSA. The CDR3 extends over 16 amino acids. V lost 1 base, J lost 7 bases, and 20 bases lay in between. For the CDR3, the DNA is TGTGCCAGCAGCTTAGTGTTGGTGGGGACTCGTCGGGAGCAGTACTTC. Translated: CASSLVLVGTRREQYF.